This T cell receptor (beta chain) was sequenced in a study of blood T cell repertoires in COVID-19. Across the whole study: Samples of COVID-19 (acute and convalescent) were obtained from the United States, Italy and Spain. From T cells, B-cell-depleted T cells, or PBMCs came the material, which was cDNA or gDNA.

In the authors' workflow: Amplification with reference gene primers provided the estimates of nucleated cell counts. Produced via immunoSEQ multiplex PCR; TCRdb's table is partial and in-frame only. V and J calls plus clone size are reproduced from that table; the DNA served to infer D and trimming. The sample contains roughly 180,000 clones, around 83% of which appear only once. Germline CDR1 and CDR2: SGHNT and YYREEE (reference sequence). The CDR3 has 17 residues. Trimming removed 0 bases from V and 1 base from J, with 16 bases in between. J is TRBJ1-1 and V is TRBV5-4; a weak D match, TRBD1 (5 bases). Sequences were obtained from peripheral blood. The sequence was obtained from a woman aged 60-70 years with acute or convalescent COVID-19. The CDR3 spells CASSLAIMGLGNTEAFF. Here the CDR3 DNA reads TGTGCCAGCAGCTTGGCCATTATGGGACTGGGGAACACTGAAGCTTTCTTT.